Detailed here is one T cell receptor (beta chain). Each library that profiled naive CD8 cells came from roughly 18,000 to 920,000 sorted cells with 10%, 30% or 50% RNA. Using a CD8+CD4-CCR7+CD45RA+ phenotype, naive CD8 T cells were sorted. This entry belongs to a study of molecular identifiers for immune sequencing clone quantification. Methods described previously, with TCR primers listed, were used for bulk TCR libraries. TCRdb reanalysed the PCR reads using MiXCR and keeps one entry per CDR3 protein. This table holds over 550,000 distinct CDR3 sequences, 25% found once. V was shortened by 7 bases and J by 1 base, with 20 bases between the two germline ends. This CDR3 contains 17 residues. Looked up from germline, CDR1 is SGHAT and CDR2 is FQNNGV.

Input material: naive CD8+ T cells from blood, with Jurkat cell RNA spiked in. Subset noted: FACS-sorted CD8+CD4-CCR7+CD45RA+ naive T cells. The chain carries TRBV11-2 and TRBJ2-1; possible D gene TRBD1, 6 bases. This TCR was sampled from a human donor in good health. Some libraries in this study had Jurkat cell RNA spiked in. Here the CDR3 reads CASTNFPRTESYNEQFF. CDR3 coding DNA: TGTGCCAGCACCAACTTCCCCCGGACAGAATCCTACAATGAGCAGTTCTTC.